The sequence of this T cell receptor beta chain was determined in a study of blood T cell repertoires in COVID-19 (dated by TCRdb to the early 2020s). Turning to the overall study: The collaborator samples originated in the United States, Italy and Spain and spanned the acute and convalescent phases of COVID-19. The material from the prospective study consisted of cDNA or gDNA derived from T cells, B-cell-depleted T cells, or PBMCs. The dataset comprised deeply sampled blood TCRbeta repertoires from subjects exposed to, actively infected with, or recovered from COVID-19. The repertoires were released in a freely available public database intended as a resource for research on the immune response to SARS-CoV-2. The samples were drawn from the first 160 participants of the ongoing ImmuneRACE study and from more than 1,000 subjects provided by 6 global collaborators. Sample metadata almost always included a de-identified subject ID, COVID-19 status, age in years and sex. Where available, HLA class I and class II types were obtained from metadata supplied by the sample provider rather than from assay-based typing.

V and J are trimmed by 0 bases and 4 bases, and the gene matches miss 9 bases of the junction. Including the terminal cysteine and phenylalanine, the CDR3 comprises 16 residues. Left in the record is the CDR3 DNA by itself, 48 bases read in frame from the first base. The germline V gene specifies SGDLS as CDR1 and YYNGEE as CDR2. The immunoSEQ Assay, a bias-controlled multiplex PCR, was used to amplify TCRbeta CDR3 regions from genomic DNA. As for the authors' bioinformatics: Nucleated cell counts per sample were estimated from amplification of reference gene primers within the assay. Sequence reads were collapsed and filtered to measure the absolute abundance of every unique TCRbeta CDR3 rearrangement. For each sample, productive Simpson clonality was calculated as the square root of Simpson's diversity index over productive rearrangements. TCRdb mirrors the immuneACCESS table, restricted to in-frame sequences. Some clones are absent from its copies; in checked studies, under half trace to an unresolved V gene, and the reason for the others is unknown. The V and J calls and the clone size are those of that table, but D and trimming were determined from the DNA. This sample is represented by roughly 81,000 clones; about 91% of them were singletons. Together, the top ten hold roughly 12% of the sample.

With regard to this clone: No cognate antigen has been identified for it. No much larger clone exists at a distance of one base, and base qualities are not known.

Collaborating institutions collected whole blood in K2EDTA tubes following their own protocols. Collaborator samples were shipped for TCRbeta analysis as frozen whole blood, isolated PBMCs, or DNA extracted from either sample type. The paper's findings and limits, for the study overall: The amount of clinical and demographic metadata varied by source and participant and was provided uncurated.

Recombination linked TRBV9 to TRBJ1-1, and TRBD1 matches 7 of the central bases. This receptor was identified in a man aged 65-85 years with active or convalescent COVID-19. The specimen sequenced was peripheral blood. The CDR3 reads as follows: CASSVGWGQLFTEAFF. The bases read TGTGCCAGCAGCGTAGGTTGGGGACAGCTGTTCACTGAAGCTTTCTTT.